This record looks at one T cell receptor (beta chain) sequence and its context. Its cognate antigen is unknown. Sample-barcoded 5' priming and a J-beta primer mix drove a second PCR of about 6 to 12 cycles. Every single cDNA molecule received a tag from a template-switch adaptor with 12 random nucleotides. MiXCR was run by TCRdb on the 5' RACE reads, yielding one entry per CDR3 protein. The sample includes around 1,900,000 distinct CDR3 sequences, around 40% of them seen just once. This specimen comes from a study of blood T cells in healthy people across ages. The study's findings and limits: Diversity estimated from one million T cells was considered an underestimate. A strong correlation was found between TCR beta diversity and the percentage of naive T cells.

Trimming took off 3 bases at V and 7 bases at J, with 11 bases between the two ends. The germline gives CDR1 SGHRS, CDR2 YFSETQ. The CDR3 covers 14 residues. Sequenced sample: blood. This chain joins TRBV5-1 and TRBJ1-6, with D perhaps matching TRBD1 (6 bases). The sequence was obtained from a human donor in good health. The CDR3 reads CASSSGQTNSPLHF. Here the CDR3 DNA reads TGCGCCAGCAGCTCAGGACAGACAAATTCACCCCTCCACTTT.